This is a list of T cell receptor beta chains from one sample in a study of cytomegalovirus exposure and HLA in healthy donors. Sequenced by immunoSEQ multiplex PCR; TCRdb stores in-frame clones only, minus some. The repertoire consists of about 140,000 clones, with approximately 84% occurring once and the leading ten covering more than 1.4%. The sample taken for sequencing was PBMCs. Every receptor here comes from a woman aged 25 to 39 in good health and CMV-seronegative. The CDR3 runs from the conserved cysteine through the conserved F or W. The D gene is left open where the match is weak. Clone size is given for some rows only: seen once, a few or many times, or a class if the clone is expanded.

-	TRBV2	-	TRBJ1-6	CATTDNYNSPLHF	TGTGCCACTACGGACAATTATAATTCACCCCTCCACTTT
-	TRBV28	TRBD1	TRBJ1-2	CASSVLGQPNGYTF	TGTGCCAGCAGCGTACTGGGACAGCCAAATGGCTACACCTTC
-	TRBV6-5	TRBD1	TRBJ1-1	CASRHKGARGTEAFF	TGTGCCAGCAGGCACAAGGGGGCCAGAGGCACTGAAGCTTTCTTT
-	TRBV28	TRBD1	TRBJ1-5	CASSSGTGGNQPQHF	TGTGCCAGCAGTTCGGGGACAGGGGGCAATCAGCCCCAGCATTTT
-	TRBV7-6	TRBD1	TRBJ2-5	CASSFHTGTGGETQYF	TGTGCCAGCAGCTTTCATACCGGGACAGGGGGTGAGACCCAGTACTTC
-	TRBV18	-	TRBJ2-7	CASSPARGSYEQYF	TGTGCCAGCTCACCGGCCAGGGGCTCCTACGAGCAGTACTTC
-	TRBV30	-	TRBJ1-4	CAWSYEGPNEKLFF	TGTGCCTGGAGTTATGAGGGCCCCAATGAAAAACTGTTTTTT
-	TRBV30	TRBD2	TRBJ2-5	CAWALSASGETQYF	TGTGCCTGGGCTCTCTCAGCTAGCGGGGAGACCCAGTACTTC
-	TRBV5-4	TRBD1	TRBJ2-1	CASSSPGQGRGEQFF	TGTGCCAGCAGCTCACCGGGACAGGGGAGGGGGGAGCAGTTCTTC
-	TRBV5-4	-	TRBJ1-1	CASSLWGHVPSTSEAFF	TGTGCCAGCAGCTTGTGGGGGCACGTTCCCTCCACTTCTGAAGCTTTCTTT
-	TRBV2	-	TRBJ1-2	CASREATTFNYGYTF	TGTGCCAGCAGGGAGGCTACTACCTTTAACTATGGCTACACCTTC
-	TRBV4-1	TRBD1	TRBJ2-7	CASSQRQLGQSYEQYF	TGCGCCAGCAGCCAAAGGCAGTTGGGACAGTCCTACGAGCAGTACTTC
-	TRBV5-5	-	TRBJ2-6	CASSPLMRVGANVLTF	TGTGCCAGCAGCCCCTTGATGCGCGTTGGGGCCAACGTCCTGACTTTC
-	TRBV5-1	TRBD1	TRBJ1-6	CASSFTGQGTNSPLHF	TGCGCCAGCAGCTTCACCGGACAGGGGACTAATTCACCCCTCCACTTT
once	TRBV2	TRBD1	TRBJ1-2	CASSGTGSVFRGYTF	TGTGCCAGCAGCGGGACAGGGTCCGTTTTTAGGGGCTACACCTTC
-	TRBV5-1	-	TRBJ2-5	CASSLLQGGRETQYF	TGCGCCAGCAGCTTACTTCAGGGTGGAAGAGAGACCCAGTACTTC
-	TRBV16	-	TRBJ1-5	CASTPSAGFTSNQPQHF	TGTGCCAGCACCCCTAGCGCGGGTTTTACGAGCAATCAGCCCCAGCATTTT
-	TRBV7-3	-	TRBJ1-1	CASSAPPDSLNTEAFF	TGTGCCAGCAGCGCCCCCCCGGACAGTTTGAACACTGAAGCTTTCTTT
-	TRBV5-5	-	TRBJ1-5	CASSRDSGNQPQHF	TGTGCCAGCAGCCGCGACAGTGGCAATCAGCCCCAGCATTTT
once	TRBV5-1	-	TRBJ2-5	CASSLVSTTQETQYF	TGCGCCAGCAGCTTGGTGTCCACAACCCAAGAGACCCAGTACTTC
once	TRBV7-9	TRBD1	TRBJ1-1	CASSLDPGQGARRYTEAFF	TGTGCCAGCAGCTTAGATCCGGGACAGGGGGCGAGAAGGTACACTGAAGCTTTCTTT
once	TRBV18	-	TRBJ1-1	CASSPDTLNTEAFF	TGTGCCAGCTCACCGGACACGTTGAACACTGAAGCTTTCTTT
-	TRBV6-6	TRBD1	TRBJ1-2	CASIATDRGFYGYTF	TGTGCCAGCATTGCCACGGACAGGGGTTTTTATGGCTACACCTTC
-	TRBV5-1	-	TRBJ1-1	CASSAGLGEAFF	TGCGCCAGCAGCGCGGGGTTGGGTGAAGCTTTCTTT
-	TRBV2	TRBD2	TRBJ2-5	CASSWAGGRSETQYF	TGTGCCAGCAGTTGGGCGGGGGGACGTTCGGAGACCCAGTACTTC
-	TRBV13	-	TRBJ1-6	CASSPRQAFYNSPLHF	TGTGCCAGCAGCCCGCGACAGGCCTTCTATAATTCACCCCTCCACTTT
-	TRBV28	-	TRBJ2-3	CASSTGSRGTQYF	TGTGCCAGCAGTACGGGGTCCCGGGGGACGCAGTATTTT
once	TRBV5-4	TRBD2	TRBJ2-7	CASSLGASGGSYEQYF	TGTGCCAGCAGCTTGGGGGCTAGCGGGGGTTCCTACGAGCAGTACTTC
-	TRBV30	-	TRBJ1-1	CAWSVLPNTEAFF	TGTGCCTGGAGTGTACTACCCAACACTGAAGCTTTCTTT
-	TRBV28	TRBD1	TRBJ1-2	CASSGQGAGSYGYTF	TGTGCCAGCAGCGGACAGGGGGCGGGCTCCTATGGCTACACCTTC
-	TRBV30	-	TRBJ1-3	CAWSAGGFSGNTIYF	TGTGCCTGGAGTGCCGGAGGATTCTCTGGAAACACCATATATTTT
-	TRBV28	-	TRBJ1-2	CASSSGTPRGYGYTF	TGTGCCAGCAGTTCCGGGACCCCCAGGGGCTATGGCTACACCTTC
many	TRBV5-1	TRBD1	TRBJ1-1	CASSPQGVGTTEAFF	TGCGCCAGCAGCCCACAGGGGGTCGGGACCACTGAAGCTTTCTTT
once	TRBV4-3	-	TRBJ2-1	CASSRRGPNNEQFF	TGCGCCAGCAGCCGGCGGGGGCCGAACAATGAGCAGTTCTTC
-	TRBV30	TRBD1	TRBJ1-4	CAWSDPGQGRGEKLFF	TGTGCCTGGAGTGATCCCGGACAGGGGCGGGGGGAAAAACTGTTTTTT
-	TRBV14	-	TRBJ2-5	CASSQVLQGKETQYF	TGTGCCAGCAGCCAAGTCCTACAGGGAAAAGAGACCCAGTACTTC
few	TRBV18	-	TRBJ2-2	CASSPGQNTGELFF	TGTGCCAGCTCACCGGGACAGAACACCGGGGAGCTGTTTTTT
-	TRBV10-3	-	TRBJ1-2	CAIRAERGLYGYTF	TGTGCCATCAGAGCCGAACGGGGACTATATGGCTACACCTTC
-	TRBV7-2	TRBD1	TRBJ1-2	CASSPGTGLYGYTF	TGTGCCAGCAGCCCCGGGACAGGGCTATATGGCTACACCTTC
-	TRBV5-4	TRBD2	TRBJ2-1	CASSLNRGGRDEQFF	TGTGCCAGCAGCTTGAACCGGGGGGGCCGCGATGAGCAGTTCTTC
-	TRBV6-5	TRBD2	TRBJ2-1	CASSVKRGGRNEQFF	TGTGCCAGCAGTGTGAAGCGGGGGGGTAGGAATGAGCAGTTCTTC
once	TRBV27	-	TRBJ1-1	CASSSPGHANTEAFF	TGTGCCAGCAGTTCACCGGGACACGCGAACACTGAAGCTTTCTTT
-	TRBV5-1	TRBD2	TRBJ2-1	CASSLAGTSFHEQFF	TGCGCCAGCAGCTTGGCCGGGACTAGCTTCCATGAGCAGTTCTTC
-	TRBV6-6	-	TRBJ2-7	CASSYSDSRYEQYF	TGTGCCAGCAGTTACTCGGACAGTCGATACGAGCAGTACTTC
-	TRBV27	-	TRBJ2-7	CASSPSTGESSYEQYF	TGTGCCAGCAGTCCCTCCACCGGGGAAAGCTCCTACGAGCAGTACTTC
-	TRBV27	-	TRBJ1-2	CASSSGNYGYTF	TGTGCCAGCAGTTCAGGGAACTATGGCTACACCTTC
-	TRBV7-2	TRBD1	TRBJ2-7	CASTTGGPLQQYF	TGTGCCAGCACCACAGGGGGCCCATTACAGCAGTACTTC
-	TRBV4-2	TRBD1	TRBJ1-2	CASSRPGQGLGYTF	TGTGCCAGCAGCCGACCGGGACAGGGACTTGGCTACACCTTC
once	TRBV28	-	TRBJ1-1	CASGLRTWTEAFF	TGTGCCAGCGGTTTGCGGACATGGACTGAAGCTTTCTTT
-	TRBV6-5	-	TRBJ2-1	CASSYSMGQQFF	TGTGCCAGCAGTTACTCGATGGGCCAGCAGTTCTTC
once	TRBV4-3	-	TRBJ2-2	CASSQEGYRSGELFF	TGCGCCAGCAGCCAAGAGGGTTACAGGTCCGGGGAGCTGTTTTTT
-	TRBV7-2	TRBD2	TRBJ2-5	CASSAGVSRETQYF	TGTGCCAGCAGCGCGGGGGTATCCAGGGAGACCCAGTACTTC
-	TRBV18	-	TRBJ2-7	CASSKLRMFGLDEQYF	TGTGCCAGCTCAAAACTTCGAATGTTTGGGCTTGACGAGCAGTACTTC
-	TRBV6-1	TRBD1	TRBJ1-2	CASIRRTGENYGYTF	TGTGCCAGCATTAGACGGACAGGGGAGAACTATGGCTACACCTTC